This TCR beta chain was found in a study of blood T cell repertoires in COVID-19. Study as a whole: COVID-19 samples, acute and convalescent, were from the United States, Italy and Spain. PBMCs, B-cell-depleted T cells, or T cells provided the cDNA or gDNA that made up the material.

Per the original data handling: Estimated nucleated cell counts came from reference gene primer amplification. Repertoires were generated with immunoSEQ multiplex PCR, while TCRdb's copy carries only in-frame clones and drops some. The V and J calls and clone size were taken over from that table, and D and trimming were inferred from the DNA. The sample records 80,000 or so clones, 75% to 85% being singletons. Trimming cost V 3 bases and J 11 bases, with 16 bases left between them. The CDR3 consists of 13 residues. Germline V gene data show CDR1 as LNHNV and CDR2 as YYDKDF (reference sequence). The source is a woman aged 70 to 79 with acute or convalescent COVID-19. The sequencing input was peripheral blood. The J gene is TRBJ1-2, the V gene TRBV15; weak D call: TRBD1 (5 bases). The CDR3 loop is CATSSRGGNGYTF. CDR3 DNA sequence: TGTGCCACCAGCAGTCGGGGGGGTAACGGGTACACCTTC.